One sample yielded the 18 T cell receptor beta chains listed below, sequenced in a study of blood T cell repertoires in COVID-19. Sequenced by immunoSEQ multiplex PCR; TCRdb stores in-frame clones only, minus some. The sample yields 250,000 to 350,000 clones, over 75% seen once. Sequencing was performed on PBMCs or T cells enriched from blood (not recorded which). Every receptor here comes from a woman aged 25 to 45 who had recovered from COVID-19.

The chain joins TRBV3-1 (or the pseudogene TRBV3-2) to TRBJ1-2, with D unresolved. There are 16 residues in the CDR3. The germline V gene has CDR1 LGHDT and CDR2 YNNKEL (reference sequence). Trimming took 0 bases from V and 4 from J, leaving 15 bases between them. In DNA form, the CDR3 reads TGTGCCAGCAGCCAAGATTTGAGGTACTCCTTCTATGGCTACACCTTC. This encodes CASSQDLRYSFYGYTF.

The chain has TRBV7-3 and TRBJ2-7; 8 bases are a match to TRBD1. V gave up 5 bases and J gave up 6 bases; unmatched junction bases: 6. The CDR3 consists of 13 residues. Per germline, CDR1 SGHTA and CDR2 FQGTGA. CDR3 nucleotide sequence: TGTGCCAGCAGCCTTTCAGGGGGCGCCGAGCAGTACTTC. Amino acid sequence: CASSLSGGAEQYF.

V usage is TRBV18 and J usage is TRBJ1-6; D is undetermined. V shed 3 bases and J shed 5 bases, with 8 bases lying between them. CDR3 length equals 14 residues. Germline V lookup: CDR1 KGHSH, CDR2 LQKENI. DNA for the CDR3: TGTGCCAGCTCACCGAGTCAGGATAATTCACCCCTCCACTTT. Encoded protein: CASSPSQDNSPLHF.

V gene TRBV5-4 combines with J gene TRBJ1-5; no clear D gene. Between the trimmed V and J ends, which lost 0 bases and 0 bases, there was a span of 13 bases. This CDR3 spans 17 amino acids. Germline V CDR1 and CDR2: SGHNT, YYREEE (reference sequence). The CDR3 DNA is TGTGCCAGCAGCTTGGGCCACAGATCCCATAGCAATCAGCCCCAGCATTTT. Translated: CASSLGHRSHSNQPQHF.

V is TRBV28 and J is TRBJ1-3, with TRBD1 matching 8 bases. The CDR3 loop spans 17 amino acids. V lost 6 bases and J lost 0; bases outside the gene matches: 10. Germline assignment: CDR1 MDHEN and CDR2 SYDVKM. This chain's CDR3 is CASRGQEGFNSGNTIYF. The CDR3 bases are TGTGCCAGCAGGGGACAGGAGGGATTCAACTCTGGAAACACCATATATTTT.

CDR3 in DNA: TGCGCCAGCAGCCCAAAGGGGTGGATAGCGGGGGGGCCGATAGGAACAGATACGCAGTATTTT. Protein sequence: CASSPKGWIAGGPIGTDTQYF. The chain has TRBV4-3 and TRBJ2-3, with 11 bases fitting TRBD2. Per germline, CDR1 LGHNA and CDR2 YSLEER. The CDR3 runs to 21 residues. Trimming took 4 bases from V and 3 from J; bases not matched to a gene: 21.

The chain combines TRBV7-9 with TRBJ1-2; D ambiguous. The germline gives CDR1 SEHNR, CDR2 FQNEAQ (reference sequence). CDR3 length equals 14 residues. V lost 3 bases and J 6 bases, leaving 14 bases between the germline ends. The CDR3 loop is CASSFSVGIDGYTF. The CDR3, as DNA: TGTGCCAGCAGCTTCTCGGTGGGCATAGATGGCTACACCTTC.

This chain links TRBV12-3 or TRBV12-4 with TRBJ1-1; D is uncertain. This CDR3 is built from 13 residues. V gave up 6 bases and J gave up 10 bases, with 18 bases separating them. The CDR3 DNA follows: TGTGCCAGCAGCTTCACCCGAAAGGGAGGAGCTTTCTTT. As protein: CASSFTRKGGAFF.

On this clone itself: This CDR3 is also generated by other DNA sequences in the sample. The gene calls are TRBV2 and TRBJ1-4, with TRBD1 matching 11 bases. The CDR3 is 18 residues long. CDR1 and CDR2 from the germline V gene are SNHLY and FYNNEI. V trimming: 7 bases; J trimming: 6 bases; junction bases outside the gene matches: 16. The CDR3 DNA reads TGTGCCAGCACCTCACCAGGACAGGGGGCGAATTGGGATGAAAAACTGTTTTTT. Translated: CASTSPGQGANWDEKLFF.

The genes are TRBV4-1 and TRBJ1-2; 11 bases are a match to TRBD1. There are 15 residues in the CDR3. The ends lost 0 bases at V and 10 bases at J; junction bases unmatched: 7. Germline-derived CDR1 and CDR2 are MGHRA and YSYEKL. The CDR3 reads CASSQDRTGGLPYTF. The CDR3 DNA reads TGCGCCAGCAGCCAAGACCGGACAGGGGGCCTCCCCTACACCTTC.

The chain carries TRBV5-4 and TRBJ2-2; 7 bases fit TRBD2. The J segment lost 3 bases and the V segment lost 4 bases, leaving 12 bases of the junction unmatched. The CDR3 runs to 17 residues. The V gene's germline CDR1 is SGHNT and CDR2 YYREEE (reference sequence). Here the CDR3 reads CASSPGLTAPDTGELFF. The DNA for the CDR3 is TGTGCCAGCAGCCCGGGACTAACTGCCCCAGACACCGGGGAGCTGTTTTTT.

The genes are TRBV6-5 and TRBJ2-7; tentatively, D is TRBD2 (6 bases). V shed 0 bases and J shed 3 bases, with 12 bases lying between them. This CDR3 comprises 15 residues. Germline V CDR1 and CDR2: MNHEY, SVGAGI. The CDR3 protein is CASSYSVAVNYEQYF. The CDR3 region has the DNA TGTGCCAGCAGTTACTCGGTAGCGGTGAACTACGAGCAGTACTTC.

This chain uses TRBV7-9 with TRBJ2-5, with D possibly being TRBD1 (5 bases). Germline V gene lookup returns CDR1 SEHNR and CDR2 FQNEAQ (reference sequence). V was cut by 5 bases and J by 1 base, with 14 bases left in between. This CDR3 region has 15 residues. CDR3 nucleotide sequence: TGTGCCAGCAGCCCCCTCCCAGGGCGCCAAGAGACCCAGTACTTC. Its translation is CASSPLPGRQETQYF.

The J gene is TRBJ1-3, the V gene TRBV3-1 (or the pseudogene TRBV3-2), with D possibly being TRBD1 (5 bases). The CDR3 spans 15 residues. CDR1 LGHDT and CDR2 YNNKEL come from the germline V gene (reference sequence). With 4 bases removed from V and 0 bases from J, the gap between germline ends came to 10 bases. The CDR3 reads CASSPMGLSGNTIYF. As DNA, the CDR3 is TGTGCCAGCAGCCCTATGGGGCTCTCTGGAAACACCATATATTTT.

V and J are TRBV9 and TRBJ2-3, with D possibly TRBD1 on 5 matching bases. There are 14 residues in the CDR3. V lost 6 bases, J lost 2 bases, and 13 bases lay in between. Germline CDR1 and CDR2: SGDLS and YYNGEE. CDR3 sequence: CASNFLGVTDTQYF. CDR3 nucleotide sequence: TGTGCCAGCAACTTCCTAGGGGTCACAGATACGCAGTATTTT.

The chain couples TRBV7-2 to TRBJ2-3; 9 bases fit TRBD2. V lost 1 base, J lost 5 bases, and 13 bases stayed unmatched. The CDR3 runs to 18 residues. Per the germline V gene, CDR1 is SGHTA and CDR2 is FQGNSA. For the CDR3, the DNA is TGTGCCAGCAGCTTAGTATCGACTAGCGGCCGCACGGGAGATACGCAGTATTTT. Translated, it gives CASSLVSTSGRTGDTQYF.

The rearrangement links TRBV5-1 to TRBJ2-7; D perhaps matches TRBD1 (6 bases). The V gene's germline CDR1 is SGHRS and CDR2 YFSETQ. Trimming removed 0 bases from V and 3 bases from J, with 16 bases in between. The CDR3 has 16 residues. CDR3 in DNA: TGCGCCAGCAGCTTGGTGTTCACGACAGGCGGCTACGAGCAGTACTTC. It codes for CASSLVFTTGGYEQYF.

The chain employs TRBV11-2 and TRBJ1-1; TRBD1 matches at 12 bases. With 6 bases clipped from V and 0 bases from J, the junction kept 8 bases outside the gene matches. This CDR3 is 17 amino acids long. Germline lookup yields CDR1 SGHAT and CDR2 FQNNGV. The CDR3 nucleotides are TGTGCCAGCAGTCTAGGGACAGGGGGCTGGATGAACACTGAAGCTTTCTTT. Translating gives CASSLGTGGWMNTEAFF.